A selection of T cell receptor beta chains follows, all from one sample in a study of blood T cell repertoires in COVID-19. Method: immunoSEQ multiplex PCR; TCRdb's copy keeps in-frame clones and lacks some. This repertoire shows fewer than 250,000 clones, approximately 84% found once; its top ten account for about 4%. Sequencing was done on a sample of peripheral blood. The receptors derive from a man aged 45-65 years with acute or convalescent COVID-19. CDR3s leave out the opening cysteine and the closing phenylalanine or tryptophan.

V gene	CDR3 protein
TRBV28	ASRRQGVNEQF
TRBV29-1	SVDGVTGTGATDTQY
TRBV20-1	SAASQEKQF
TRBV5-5	ASSLQEAYNEQF
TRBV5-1	ASSSGQGTQETQY
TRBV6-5	ASRFGTGNTGELF
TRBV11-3	ASSLEAGIGVAQY
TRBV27	ASRTGGELNYGYT
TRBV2	ASSEDREIQPQH
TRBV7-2	ASSLEAPGELF
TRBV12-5	ASGLVRTATGTSGRALEQF